This is a list of T cell receptor beta chains from one sample in a study of long-term antiretroviral therapy in people with HIV. The assay was immunoSEQ multiplex PCR, and TCRdb's table has in-frame clones only and misses some. The data contain about 33,000 clones, 70% to 80% of them seen just once; the ten biggest clones take up 7.1%. This specimen was unsorted PBMCs, taken 2 years after starting antiretroviral therapy. These receptors came from a woman aged 50 to 65 with HIV. The CDR3 runs from the conserved cysteine through the conserved F or W. Expanded clones are given a class, and other clones once, few, many or no size at all.

V gene	J gene	clone size	CDR3 protein
TRBV10-1	TRBJ1-5	once	CASPVNPDRDSNQPQHF
TRBV6-4	TRBJ1-2	NA	CASSEVPGASRHYTF
TRBV5-1	TRBJ1-5	few	CASSIAGSEPQHF
TRBV7-3	TRBJ2-2	NA	CASSVQGTGELFF
TRBV30	TRBJ1-5	few	CAWSRAGGKNQPQHF
TRBV7-9	TRBJ2-5	NA	CASSLGAGQETQYF
TRBV18	TRBJ1-2	NA	CASSPRADGYGYTF
TRBV7-9	TRBJ2-7	NA	CASSLRYEQYF
TRBV5-6	TRBJ2-3	NA	CASSSQTRGFTDTQYF
TRBV2	TRBJ1-5	few	CASSEMGGNQPQHF
TRBV5-8	TRBJ1-1	once	CASSPQHSGASGTEAFF
TRBV10-3	TRBJ2-6	NA	CAISVHSGANVLTF
TRBV2	TRBJ1-6	NA	CASSSARNLLPRGNSPLHF
TRBV7-3	TRBJ2-5	once	CASSRGGLAGGGETQYF
TRBV10-1	TRBJ2-7	once	CASSESKQGHEQYF
TRBV29-1	TRBJ2-7	NA	CSVTGGAGEQYF
TRBV15	TRBJ1-1	NA	CATIRDMNTEAFF
TRBV9	TRBJ2-3	NA	CASSVSGGTDTQYF
TRBV29-1	TRBJ1-2	NA	CSVDRAVVQEGYTF
TRBV6-5	TRBJ1-1	NA	CASSYRGNTEAFF
TRBV30	TRBJ2-3	once	CAWSLGSATSDTQYF
TRBV30	TRBJ1-5	NA	CAWNRVDNQPQHF
TRBV7-9	TRBJ1-2	few	CASTRPRAGQQYYGYTF
TRBV6-1	TRBJ1-4	NA	CASSGSGTESEKLFF
TRBV30	TRBJ1-2	NA	CAWSVLRGGNGYTF
TRBV15	TRBJ2-5	NA	CATSRALAVQETQYF
TRBV5-6	TRBJ2-1	NA	CASSLANFGTNEQFF
TRBV7-3	TRBJ2-1	NA	CASSFTSGAEQFF
TRBV19	TRBJ2-5	NA	CASSISLDRGGETQYF
TRBV5-1	TRBJ2-2	NA	CASSFGPDTGELFF
TRBV7-3	TRBJ1-6	few	CASSLGYGPLHF
TRBV18	TRBJ2-3	once	CASSPIGALSTDTQYF
TRBV7-7	TRBJ2-2	NA	CASSRSGGTGELFF
TRBV30	TRBJ1-4	few	CAWNSPRRNEKLFF
TRBV6-5	TRBJ1-5	NA	CASRGSGHQPQHF
TRBV19	TRBJ1-2	few	CASTTIRQHYGYTF
TRBV27	TRBJ2-3	NA	CASSLLGADTQYF
TRBV10-3	TRBJ1-1	few	CAISESQGGTEAFF
TRBV5-4	TRBJ1-1	NA	CASSLRVGRGNTEAFF
TRBV30	TRBJ2-7	once	CAWSPGQGAYEQYF
TRBV14	TRBJ2-7	few	CASSLLDSSLGEQYF
TRBV19	TRBJ2-1	NA	CASTPGGTGWHEQFF
TRBV9	TRBJ2-3	once	CASSGDQGSTDTQYF
TRBV7-9	TRBJ2-7	few	CASSFRTAPYEQYF
TRBV5-5	TRBJ2-2	medium-sized	CASSFQGGTGELFF
TRBV30	TRBJ2-7	NA	CAWSSKRAGGKFEQYF
TRBV30	TRBJ2-7	NA	CAWSVLANSYEQYF